These 6 T cell receptor beta chains came from one sample sequenced in a study of T cells in Graves' hyperthyroidism and ophthalmopathy (dated by TCRdb to the late 2010s). The library came from multiplex PCR. The sample was run on an Illumina HiSeq 2000. TCR beta CDR3 regions were amplified from RNA transcripts. The TCR CDR3 was subjected to a first round of RT-PCR using the HTBI primer set and the Qiagen OneStep RT-PCR kit. TCRdb trimmed the raw reads at Q25, called clones with MiXCR and kept productive beta chains. Records with the same CDR3 protein are collapsed into one entry carrying the most frequent genes and DNA. The sample table shows a few hundred thousand distinct CDR3 sequences, and around 14% are seen once. The ten largest clonotypes hold around a tenth of the sample. Material: blood. Every receptor here comes from a woman aged 18-29 years with Graves' hyperthyroidism.

This clonotype was recorded many times. V and J are TRBV20-1 and TRBJ2-2; D call uncertain. This CDR3 contains 14 residues. The V gene's germline CDR1 is DFQATT and CDR2 SNEGSKA (reference sequence). Deletions cut 0 bases from V and 4 bases from J, with 9 bases between. CDR3: CSARDSSGTGELFF. The DNA of the CDR3 is TGCAGTGCTAGAGATAGTTCGGGCACCGGGGAGCTGTTTTTT.

The chain has TRBV12-3 or TRBV12-4 and TRBJ2-5, with 7 positions matching TRBD1. V was pared by 5 bases and J by 0 bases, with 6 bases of the junction left unmatched. The CDR3 runs 15 residues. The CDR3 here is CASSRTGTYQETQYF. Written as DNA, the CDR3 is TGTGCCAGCAGTCGGACAGGAACGTACCAAGAGACCCAGTACTTC.

The chain employs TRBV28 and TRBJ1-6, with 12 positions matching TRBD1. The CDR3 length is 15 residues. Losses at the gene ends were 2 bases for V and 10 bases for J; bases not matched to a gene: 3. Germline V CDR1 and CDR2: MDHEN, SYDVKM. This CDR3 reads CASSLGTGGVSPLHF. In DNA, the CDR3 is TGTGCCAGCAGTTTAGGGACAGGGGGCGTATCACCCCTCCACTTT.

This clonotype was seen many times. The rearrangement uses TRBV28 and TRBJ1-4; D remains unclear. The CDR3 length is 13 residues. Trimming shortened V by 10 bases and J by 5 bases, and 14 bases separated the two germline ends. CDR1 MDHEN and CDR2 SYDVKM come from the germline V gene. Here the CDR3 reads CATSQTDNEKLFF. Written as DNA, the CDR3 is TGTGCCACATCTCAAACCGACAATGAAAAACTGTTTTTT. Variable domain in full (rest from reference TRBV28 and TRBJ1-4): DVKVTQSSRYLVKRTGEKVFLECVQDMDHENMFWYRQDPGLGLRLIYFSYDVKMKEKGDIPEGYSVSREKKERFSLILESASTNQTSMYLCATSQTDNEKLFFGSGTQLSVL.

This clonotype was picked up many times. This rearrangement joins TRBV6-6 to TRBJ1-1; weak D call: TRBD1 (5 bases). V lost 0 bases, J lost 1 base, and 15 bases lay in between. CDR1 is MNHNY and CDR2 is SVGAGI in the germline V gene (reference sequence). This CDR3 region has 17 residues. CDR3 loop: CASSYSPPGSANTEAFF. CDR3 bases: TGTGCCAGCAGTTACTCCCCCCCAGGGAGCGCGAACACTGAAGCTTTCTTT.

V usage is TRBV6-2 or TRBV6-3 and J usage is TRBJ1-6; possible D gene TRBD1, 6 bases. V was cut by 10 bases and J by 9 bases, with 16 bases left in between. The CDR3 sequence is 13 residues long. Germline CDR1 reads MNHEY; CDR2 reads SVGEGT. The CDR3 loop reads CATLGQFFSPLHF. The CDR3 nucleotides read TGTGCCACCCTCGGACAGTTTTTTTCACCCCTCCACTTT.